Shown below are 25 T cell receptor beta chains from a single sample sequenced in a study of spatial heterogeneity in lung cancer. TCRdb analysed the 5' RACE reads with MiXCR anew, one entry per CDR3 protein. The sample has under 13,000 distinct CDR3 sequences, roughly a quarter seen once; the top ten hold 30% to 40%. Regarding time point: sample taken at primary tumor resection. Unsorted whole RNA samples from tumor, nontumor lung or frozen PBMC were sequenced. The specimen was PBMCs, collected at surgery. The receptors derive from a female donor with early-stage non-small cell lung cancer.

This rearrangement joins TRBV20-1 to TRBJ2-1, with 7 bases matching TRBD1. The CDR3 extends over 14 amino acids. The germline CDR1 and CDR2 sequences are DFQATT and SNEGSKA (reference sequence). V gave up 6 bases and J gave up 3 bases; unmatched junction bases: 8. The CDR3 region is CSAPHGTDYNEQFF. CDR3 bases: TGCAGTGCGCCCCACGGGACAGACTACAATGAGCAGTTCTTC.

This clonotype was seen more than once but under ten times. V usage is TRBV12-3 or TRBV12-4 and J usage is TRBJ1-5; 9 positions agree with TRBD1. This CDR3 contains 14 residues. With V trimmed by 3 bases and J by 6 bases, 3 bases remained unmatched. CDR3 sequence (DNA): TGTGCCAGCAGTTTTGGACAGGGGACTCAGCCCCAGCATTTT. Its translation is CASSFGQGTQPQHF.

This sequence joins TRBV4-2 and TRBJ1-1, with D possibly matching TRBD1 (5 bases). The CDR3 is made up of 16 amino acids. Trimming left V 6 bases short and J 1 base short, with 18 bases between. The germline V gene encodes CDR1 LGHNA and CDR2 YNFKEQ. The CDR3 DNA reads as TGTGCCAGCAGACGAAATCGGGGCGACCCGAACACTGAAGCTTTCTTT. Protein: CASRRNRGDPNTEAFF.

This chain joins TRBV28 and TRBJ2-7; 13 bases match TRBD2. The J segment lost 3 bases and the V segment lost 4 bases, leaving 3 bases of the junction unmatched. The germline V gene encodes CDR1 MDHEN and CDR2 SYDVKM. This CDR3 is built from 15 residues. The CDR3 here is CASSSTSGRGYEQYF. The CDR3 bases are TGTGCCAGCAGTTCCACTAGCGGGAGGGGCTACGAGCAGTACTTC. The variable domain in full, with the rest retrieved from reference TRBV28 and TRBJ2-7, is DVKVTQSSRYLVKRTGEKVFLECVQDMDHENMFWYRQDPGLGLRLIYFSYDVKMKEKGDIPEGYSVSREKKERFSLILESASTNQTSMYLCASSSTSGRGYEQYFGPGTRLTVT.

The rearrangement links TRBV3-1 to TRBJ1-1; D is ambiguous. With 3 bases removed from V and 1 base from J, the gap between germline ends came to 9 bases. The germline gives CDR1 LGHDT, CDR2 YNNKEL (reference sequence). The CDR3 contains 14 residues. For the CDR3, the DNA is TGTGCCAGCAGCCACTACCGGGCGAACACTGAAGCTTTCTTT. This encodes CASSHYRANTEAFF.

This chain links TRBV28 with TRBJ2-1; 10 nucleotides align to TRBD2. There are 14 residues in the CDR3. The J segment lost 7 bases and the V segment lost 11 bases, leaving 11 bases of the junction unmatched. CDR1 is MDHEN and CDR2 is SYDVKM in the germline V gene. CDR3 protein: CAHSGVAGGNEQFF. The CDR3 coding sequence is TGTGCCCATTCAGGGGTAGCGGGAGGAAATGAGCAGTTCTTC. The entire variable domain, with the rest obtained from reference TRBV28 and TRBJ2-1, is as follows: DVKVTQSSRYLVKRTGEKVFLECVQDMDHENMFWYRQDPGLGLRLIYFSYDVKMKEKGDIPEGYSVSREKKERFSLILESASTNQTSMYLCAHSGVAGGNEQFFGPGTRLTVL.

This chain connects TRBV6-2 or TRBV6-3 to TRBJ2-1; 9 positions match TRBD2. This CDR3 has 16 residues. J lost 4 bases, V lost 3 bases, and 7 bases had no gene match. Germline V gene lookup returns CDR1 MNHEY and CDR2 SVGEGT. This CDR3 is CASSYNAGGSYNEQFF. CDR3 sequence (DNA): TGTGCCAGCAGTTATAACGCGGGGGGGTCGTACAATGAGCAGTTCTTC.

The rearrangement links TRBV7-9 to TRBJ2-3, with 9 bases matching TRBD2. The CDR3 totals 17 residues. The V gene end was trimmed by 5 bases and the J gene end by 2 bases; junction bases not matched to a gene: 11. CDR1 SEHNR and CDR2 FQNEAQ come from the germline V gene (reference sequence). CDR3 DNA sequence: TGTGCCAGCAGCCACGTGGCTAGCGGGGTGAACACAGATACGCAGTATTTT. The encoded protein is CASSHVASGVNTDTQYF.

Only a few counts were recorded for this clonotype. The chain joins TRBV24-1 to TRBJ2-5; 7 nucleotides line up with TRBD2. The CDR3 has 13 residues. Germline lookup yields CDR1 KGHDR and CDR2 SFDVKD. J gave up 3 bases and V 9 bases, and 6 bases lay outside the gene matches. The DNA for the CDR3 is TGTGCCACCGGGGGGGTAGTAGAAGAGACCCAGTACTTC. It codes for CATGGVVEETQYF.

The V gene is TRBV27, the J gene TRBJ2-1; 8 bases fit TRBD1. This CDR3 has 17 residues. Trimming cost V 4 bases and J 5 bases; bases outside gene matches: 13. CDR1 is MNHEY and CDR2 is SMNVEV in the germline V gene (reference sequence). CDR3 sequence: CASSYLLPGTGNNEQFF. The CDR3 DNA is TGTGCCAGCAGTTATCTGCTTCCCGGGACAGGTAACAATGAGCAGTTCTTC.

The sample holds a few counts of this clonotype. CDR3 sequence (DNA): TGTGCCAGCAGCTTGCCGCTGGGGGGTTCACCCCTCCACTTT. Translating gives CASSLPLGGSPLHF. This chain joins TRBV7-2 and TRBJ1-6, with D possibly being TRBD1 (5 bases). Trimming shortened V by 3 bases and J by 9 bases, and 12 bases separated the two germline ends. This CDR3 has 14 amino acids. Germline lookup yields CDR1 SGHTA and CDR2 FQGNSA.

The chain has TRBV20-1 and TRBJ1-2; possible D gene TRBD1, 5 bases. The CDR3 has 12 residues. CDR1 is DFQATT and CDR2 is SNEGSKA in the germline V gene (reference sequence). V was pared by 3 bases and J by 2 bases, with 7 bases between. The CDR3 reads CSASGDNYGYTF. In nucleotides, the CDR3 is TGCAGTGCTAGTGGGGACAACTATGGCTACACCTTC.

The CDR3 DNA reads as TGTGCCAGCAGCTTACCCCCCGGGGGATCTAACTATGGCTACACCTTC. Its translation is CASSLPPGGSNYGYTF. The rearrangement uses TRBV11-2 and TRBJ1-2; TRBD1 is a possible D gene (5 bases). Trimming stripped 2 bases from V and 0 bases from J, with 13 bases between. Germline CDR1 SGHAT, CDR2 FQNNGV. CDR3 length: 16 amino acids.

The rearrangement links TRBV7-2 to TRBJ2-1, with 8 positions matching TRBD2. CDR1 and CDR2 (germline): SGHTA, FQGNSA. The CDR3 has 13 residues. Losses at the gene ends were 5 bases for V and 9 bases for J; bases not matched to a gene: 6. The CDR3 is CASSSSGIPEQFF. For the CDR3, the DNA is TGTGCCAGCAGCAGTAGCGGGATTCCTGAGCAGTTCTTC.

The chain links TRBV12-3 or TRBV12-4 to TRBJ1-2, with 7 nucleotides matching TRBD1. The CDR3 is made up of 18 amino acids. V lost 3 bases, J lost 4 bases, and 17 bases stayed unmatched. The CDR3 protein is CASSLGRGPQTLGYGYTF. The CDR3 DNA is TGTGCCAGCAGTTTGGGTAGGGGGCCCCAAACGCTTGGCTATGGCTACACCTTC.

This clonotype has ten or more counts. This chain joins TRBV9 and TRBJ2-3; 7 bases are shared with TRBD1. V trimming: 3 bases; J trimming: 1 base; junction bases outside the gene matches: 11. Germline CDR1 reads SGDLS; CDR2 reads YYNGEE. The CDR3 extends over 17 amino acids. The CDR3 here is CASSATDPTGGTDTQYF. As DNA, the CDR3 is TGTGCCAGCAGCGCCACCGACCCCACAGGGGGCACAGATACGCAGTATTTT. The full variable domain, in which reference TRBV9 and TRBJ2-3 provide the parts outside the CDR3, is DSGVTQTPKHLITATGQRVTLRCSPRSGDLSVYWYQQSLDQGLQFLIQYYNGEERAKGNILERFSAQQFPDLHSELNLSSLELGDSALYFCASSATDPTGGTDTQYFGPGTRLTVL.

V is TRBV7-8 and J is TRBJ1-5; no reliable D call. Germline assignment: CDR1 SGHVS and CDR2 FQNEAQ. CDR3 length: 18 amino acids. V was cut by 1 base and J by 4 bases, with 20 bases left in between. Here the CDR3 DNA reads TGTGCCAGCAGCTTAGAAAAGGACGCGGGATGGGGTAATCAGCCCCAGCATTTT. Protein: CASSLEKDAGWGNQPQHF.

The sample holds a few counts of this clonotype. V is TRBV20-1 and J is TRBJ2-7, with D possibly matching TRBD2 (6 bases). The CDR3 is 13 amino acids. Trimming took 2 bases from V and 9 from J, leaving 17 bases between them. Germline V gene sequence: CDR1 DFQATT, CDR2 SNEGSKA (reference sequence). CDR3 loop: CSARSLGPEGQYF. The DNA of the CDR3 is TGCAGTGCTAGAAGCCTGGGCCCGGAGGGGCAGTACTTC.

This clonotype was detected only a few times. The gene calls are TRBV5-1 and TRBJ2-7; 8 bases are a match to TRBD2. The CDR3 extends over 17 amino acids. Trimming at V came to 1 base and at J to 4 bases, leaving 13 bases not matched to a gene. Germline CDR1 SGHRS, CDR2 YFSETQ. CDR3 sequence reads: CASSLPTLSGSKYEQYF. The DNA of the CDR3 is TGCGCCAGCAGCTTGCCTACTTTAAGCGGGAGTAAGTACGAGCAGTACTTC.

The sample holds a few counts of this clonotype. The J gene is TRBJ2-3, the V gene TRBV4-1; D gene ambiguous. The CDR3 runs to 14 residues. Trimming took off 1 base at V and 2 bases at J, with 7 bases between the two ends. CDR1 is MGHRA, CDR2 YSYEKL, per germline. The CDR3 DNA follows: TGCGCCAGCAGCCAAGGGGGTCCCACAGATACGCAGTATTTT. Its protein product is CASSQGGPTDTQYF.

This clonotype has a handful of counts. The chain uses TRBV10-3 and TRBJ2-3; 8 nucleotides match TRBD2. Germline V gene lookup returns CDR1 ENHRY and CDR2 SYGVKD. Trimming cost V 10 bases and J 4 bases; bases outside gene matches: 1. The CDR3 has 11 amino acids. The CDR3 region is CATGGADTQYF. The CDR3 coding sequence is TGTGCCACGGGGGGGGCAGATACGCAGTATTTT.

This clonotype was seen a few times. The CDR3: CASSLGGRGLAGDNIQYF. CDR3 DNA sequence: TGTGCCAGCAGCTTGGGGGGCAGGGGGCTAGCGGGAGACAACATTCAGTACTTC. This rearrangement joins TRBV5-4 to TRBJ2-4, with TRBD2 matching over 10 bases. The germline V gene has CDR1 SGHNT and CDR2 YYREEE (reference sequence). The CDR3 length is 18 residues. Unmatched junction bases numbered 13, after V lost 0 bases and J lost 7 bases.

This clonotype showed up many times. The chain carries TRBV7-9 and TRBJ2-3; D not certain. CDR3 length: 13 residues. The ends were cut back, 8 bases at V and 2 bases at J, with 11 bases in the middle. Germline loops: CDR1 SEHNR, CDR2 FQNEAQ (reference sequence). The CDR3 DNA follows: TGTGCCAGCCTACCGGAAAACACAGATACGCAGTATTTT. Its protein is CASLPENTDTQYF.

J is TRBJ2-2 and V is TRBV20-1; 10 bases line up with TRBD2. V gave up 3 bases and J gave up 7 bases; unmatched junction bases: 5. The CDR3 has 14 amino acids. Germline CDR1 DFQATT, CDR2 SNEGSKA (reference sequence). The CDR3 sequence is CSARLAGVVGELFF. Written as DNA, the CDR3 is TGCAGTGCTAGGCTAGCGGGAGTGGTCGGGGAGCTGTTTTTT.

This clonotype came up a few times. The rearrangement uses TRBV2 and TRBJ2-1, with a tentative D call TRBD1 (5 bases). Trimming cost V 1 base and J 9 bases, with 10 bases left between them. CDR1 SNHLY and CDR2 FYNNEI come from the germline V gene. The CDR3 spans 13 residues. CDR3 in DNA: TGTGCCAGCAGTGAAGAGGCAAGGGGTGAGCAGTTCTTC. It yields the protein CASSEEARGEQFF.